A single sample gave rise to the 31 T cell receptor beta chains below, sequenced in a study of T cell responses to AZD1222 COVID-19 vaccine. Profiled with immunoSEQ multiplex PCR; TCRdb holds only in-frame clones, not every one. This table has fewer than 120,000 clones, 81% appearing once. This material consisted of peripheral blood, taken on day 0 of AZD1222 vaccination. Receptors were obtained from an adult in good health.

This chain uses TRBV7-9 with TRBJ2-7; D gene ambiguous. The CDR3 contains 14 residues. Germline CDR1 and CDR2: SEHNR and FQNEAQ (reference sequence). V gave up 5 bases and J gave up 3 bases, with 14 bases separating them. This chain's CDR3 is CASSLLGSGYEQYF. DNA for the CDR3: TGTGCCAGCAGCCTCTTGGGGTCCGGCTACGAGCAGTACTTC.

This clone came up a few times. The chain is built from TRBV9 and TRBJ1-5, with TRBD1 as a possible D gene (6 bases). Germline V gene sequence: CDR1 SGDLS, CDR2 YYNGEE. V shed 4 bases and J shed 4 bases, with 15 bases lying between them. This CDR3 comprises 15 residues. DNA for the CDR3: TGTGCCAGCAGCTCCCGGGACACCTTAAATCAGCCCCAGCATTTT. It encodes CASSSRDTLNQPQHF. The full variable domain, completed using reference TRBV9 and TRBJ1-5, is DSGVTQTPKHLITATGQRVTLRCSPRSGDLSVYWYQQSLDQGLQFLIQYYNGEERAKGNILERFSAQQFPDLHSELNLSSLELGDSALYFCASSSRDTLNQPQHFGDGTRLSIL.

V is TRBV5-5 and J is TRBJ2-5, with TRBD2 matching 10 bases. J gave up 7 bases and V 2 bases, and 5 bases lay outside the gene matches. Per germline, CDR1 SGHKS and CDR2 YYEKEE (reference sequence). The CDR3 runs to 14 residues. The CDR3 loop is CASSLGVAGGTQYF. CDR3 sequence (DNA): TGTGCCAGCAGCTTAGGGGTAGCGGGGGGGACCCAGTACTTC. The full variable domain, with the rest looked up from reference TRBV5-5 and TRBJ2-5, is DAGVTQSPTHLIKTRGQQVTLRCSPISGHKSVSWYQQVLGQGPQFIFQYYEKEERGRGNFPDRFSARQFPNYSSELNVNALLLGDSALYLCASSLGVAGGTQYFGPGTRLLVL.

V is TRBV30 and J is TRBJ2-5, with D unclear. This CDR3 has 13 amino acids. Germline V gives CDR1 GTSNPN, CDR2 SVGIG (reference sequence). Between the trimmed V and J ends, which lost 0 bases and 7 bases, there was a span of 12 bases. The CDR3 sequence is CAWSVRWEGTQYF. The CDR3 DNA follows: TGTGCCTGGAGTGTACGGTGGGAAGGGACCCAGTACTTC.

The chain couples TRBV5-1 to TRBJ1-3; a possible D gene is TRBD1 (5 bases). The V and J ends lost 4 bases and 0 bases respectively, with 26 bases between them. Germline V gene data show CDR1 as SGHRS and CDR2 as YFSETQ. The CDR3 is 20 residues long. The CDR3 region is CASSPWQGLTFGFSGNTIYF. CDR3 sequence (DNA): TGCGCCAGCAGCCCCTGGCAGGGACTGACCTTTGGATTCTCTGGAAACACCATATATTTT.

V gene TRBV5-4 combines with J gene TRBJ1-2; 8 bases are a match to TRBD1. J was trimmed by 4 bases and V by 0 bases; bases with no gene match: 2. The germline CDR1 and CDR2 sequences are SGHNT and YYREEE (reference sequence). This CDR3 has 14 amino acids. The CDR3 spells CASSLGTGSYGYTF. The CDR3 nucleotides read TGTGCCAGCAGCTTGGGGACAGGGAGCTATGGCTACACCTTC.

This chain links TRBV9 with TRBJ2-1; D may be TRBD1 or TRBD2 (7 bases each). Deletions cut 2 bases from V and 2 bases from J, with 26 bases between. From germline, CDR1 is SGDLS and CDR2 YYNGEE. This CDR3 has 20 amino acids. The CDR3 protein is CASSVVIGGRGGSTYNEQFF. The CDR3 DNA follows: TGTGCCAGCAGCGTTGTTATAGGGGGCCGGGGCGGGAGTACCTACAATGAGCAGTTCTTC.

This clone has more than one count but fewer than ten. This sequence joins TRBV9 and TRBJ2-5; 7 nucleotides line up with TRBD2. Germline values: CDR1 SGDLS, CDR2 YYNGEE. After removal of 0 bases from V and 4 bases from J, the junction contained 3 bases not matched to a gene. The CDR3 loop spans 14 amino acids. This chain's CDR3 is CASSVDPGGETQYF. The CDR3, as DNA: TGTGCCAGCAGCGTAGATCCGGGGGGAGAGACCCAGTACTTC.

The chain couples TRBV19 to TRBJ1-3; D not certain. In germline, CDR1 is LNHDA, CDR2 SQIVND (reference sequence). Trimming took off 11 bases at V and 0 bases at J, with 11 bases between the two ends. CDR3 length: 13 residues. The CDR3 DNA is TGTGCCTCCGACGGGAACTCTGGAAACACCATATATTTT. Translated: CASDGNSGNTIYF.

This rearrangement joins TRBV4-3 to TRBJ2-3; D may be TRBD1 (5 bases). The germline V gene encodes CDR1 LGHNA and CDR2 YSLEER. The CDR3 runs to 15 residues. V lost 0 bases to trimming and J lost 5 bases, with 12 bases between them. The CDR3 sequence: CASSQEDIARDTQYF. DNA of the CDR3: TGCGCCAGCAGCCAAGAGGACATAGCTAGAGATACGCAGTATTTT.

This chain uses TRBV2 with TRBJ2-7; D is unresolved. Trimming took off 8 bases at V and 2 bases at J, with 7 bases between the two ends. The CDR3 totals 11 residues. Germline V gene lookup returns CDR1 SNHLY and CDR2 FYNNEI. The chain's CDR3 is CASGRTYEQYF. CDR3 in DNA: TGTGCCAGCGGCCGGACCTACGAGCAGTACTTC.

V usage is TRBV27 and J usage is TRBJ2-3, with 8 bases identical to TRBD1. Germline V CDR1 and CDR2: MNHEY, SMNVEV (reference sequence). The CDR3 length is 16 residues. Trimming cost V 5 bases and J 3 bases; bases outside gene matches: 10. The CDR3 DNA reads TGTGCCAGCAGTGAGGGCGGCAGGGGGCGTACAGATACGCAGTATTTT. The encoded protein is CASSEGGRGRTDTQYF.

The V gene is TRBV7-2, the J gene TRBJ2-5; no firm D call. Between the trimmed V and J ends, which lost 5 bases and 5 bases, there was a span of 6 bases. The CDR3 is 11 amino acids. The germline V gene encodes CDR1 SGHTA and CDR2 FQGNSA. The CDR3 sequence is CASSPRETQYF. CDR3 sequence (DNA): TGTGCCAGCAGCCCTCGCGAGACCCAGTACTTC.

The chain employs TRBV6-5 and TRBJ1-1; possibly TRBD1 for D (5 bases). The germline CDR1 and CDR2 sequences are MNHEY and SVGAGI. The CDR3 loop spans 15 amino acids. V was clipped by 5 bases and J by 7 bases, with 20 bases between them. In DNA, the CDR3 is TGTGCCAGCAGTACCGGGGACCGGGGTTTCGGTGAAGCTTTCTTT. Its translation: CASSTGDRGFGEAFF.

V is TRBV5-4 and J is TRBJ1-1; 8 bases line up with TRBD1. The V gene end was trimmed by 5 bases and the J gene end by 4 bases; junction bases not matched to a gene: 7. In germline, CDR1 is SGHNT, CDR2 YYREEE (reference sequence). The CDR3 length is 14 residues. The CDR3 nucleotides read TGTGCCAGCAGTTCGGACAGGGTGGGCACTGAAGCTTTCTTT. This gives the protein CASSSDRVGTEAFF.

The chain recombines TRBV5-6 with TRBJ1-2; unclear D gene. Germline V lookup: CDR1 SGHDT, CDR2 YYEEEE. This CDR3 is 14 amino acids long. Trimming left V 2 bases short and J 1 base short, with 9 bases between. CDR3 nucleotides: TGTGCCAGCAGCTTCGACGGAGGTAACTATGGCTACACCTTC. It specifies CASSFDGGNYGYTF.

The chain joins TRBV11-2 to TRBJ1-1; D gene unclear. Trimming took off 0 bases at V and 1 base at J, with 18 bases between the two ends. The CDR3 runs 18 residues. From germline, CDR1 is SGHAT and CDR2 FQNNGV. CDR3 region: CASSLDRTRLSKNTEAFF. The CDR3 region has the DNA TGTGCCAGCAGCTTAGATCGAACACGACTTTCGAAGAACACTGAAGCTTTCTTT.

J is TRBJ1-1 and V is TRBV7-2; possibly TRBD1 for D (6 bases). V was shortened by 5 bases and J by 2 bases, with 15 bases between the two germline ends. Germline CDR1 and CDR2: SGHTA and FQGNSA. The length of the CDR3 is 15 residues. The CDR3 here is CASSRYPQGNTEAFF. CDR3 DNA sequence: TGTGCCAGCAGCCGCTACCCACAGGGTAACACTGAAGCTTTCTTT.

The chain recombines TRBV2 with TRBJ1-5, with D hard to call. The germline V gene encodes CDR1 SNHLY and CDR2 FYNNEI. The length of the CDR3 is 16 residues. Trimming shortened V by 6 bases and J by 0 bases, and 15 bases separated the two germline ends. The CDR3 DNA sequence: TGTGCCAGCAGCGCCCTGGATATCTATAGCAATCAGCCCCAGCATTTT. This sequence encodes CASSALDIYSNQPQHF.

In this sample, this clone turned up once. V usage is TRBV18 and J usage is TRBJ2-7, with D possibly being TRBD1 or TRBD2 (5 bases each). Germline V gene data show CDR1 as KGHSH and CDR2 as LQKENI. V lost 3 bases, J lost 0 bases, and 12 bases lay in between. This CDR3 contains 15 residues. The CDR3, as DNA: TGTGCCAGCTCACCCGCTGGGGGAGACTCCTACGAGCAGTACTTC. Its translation is CASSPAGGDSYEQYF.

The gene calls are TRBV7-2 and TRBJ2-1, with TRBD2 identical over 13 bases. Germline assignment: CDR1 SGHTA and CDR2 FQGNSA. The CDR3 is made up of 15 amino acids. With 5 bases clipped from V and 6 bases from J, the junction kept 4 bases outside the gene matches. The CDR3 is CASSPRTSGGNEQFF. In DNA, the CDR3 is TGTGCCAGCAGCCCCAGGACTAGCGGGGGCAATGAGCAGTTCTTC.

J is TRBJ1-6 and V is TRBV28; no firm D call. Germline loops: CDR1 MDHEN, CDR2 SYDVKM. Between the trimmed V and J ends, which lost 3 bases and 9 bases, there was a span of 15 bases. The CDR3 is 15 residues long. The CDR3 is CASSFSQTRGSPLHF. The DNA of the CDR3 is TGTGCCAGCAGTTTCTCCCAGACTCGGGGTTCACCCCTCCACTTT.

The CDR3 DNA is TGTGCCAGCAGTTACGGCACTACAGGGAACTATGGCTACACCTTC. It yields the protein CASSYGTTGNYGYTF. The chain couples TRBV6-2 or TRBV6-3 to TRBJ1-2; D may be TRBD1 (6 bases). The CDR3 has 15 amino acids. Looked up from germline, CDR1 is MNHEY and CDR2 is SVGEGT. The V gene lost 2 bases and the J gene lost 2 bases, with 12 bases spanning the gap.

The CDR3 here is CASSSRGQPQHF. The CDR3, as DNA: TGTGCCAGCAGCTCCAGAGGGCAGCCCCAGCATTTT. J is TRBJ1-5 and V is TRBV7-8; no reliable D call. CDR1 is SGHVS, CDR2 FQNEAQ, per germline. The CDR3 contains 12 residues. With 4 bases removed from V and 7 bases from J, the gap between germline ends came to 8 bases.

The CDR3, as DNA: TGTGCCAGCAGCCCCCTGGAACGGGACAGGGTACAGAATGAGCAGTTCTTC. Amino acids: CASSPLERDRVQNEQFF. This sequence joins TRBV9 and TRBJ2-1; 9 bases line up with TRBD1. The J segment lost 7 bases and the V segment lost 4 bases, leaving 15 bases of the junction unmatched. The CDR3 length is 17 residues. Germline V gives CDR1 SGDLS, CDR2 YYNGEE.

V and J are TRBV5-8 and TRBJ2-3; 9 bases fit TRBD2. CDR3 length equals 19 residues. V lost 4 bases to trimming and J lost 2 bases; unmatched junction nucleotides: 17. Germline V gives CDR1 SGHTS, CDR2 YDEGEE. This CDR3 is CASSPRAGFAGGFTDTQYF. The DNA for the CDR3 is TGTGCCAGCAGCCCGAGAGCGGGATTCGCGGGGGGGTTCACAGATACGCAGTATTTT.

The V call is TRBV6-5, the J call TRBJ1-3, with 8 bases aligning to TRBD1. The germline V gene has CDR1 MNHEY and CDR2 SVGAGI. V lost 6 bases and J lost 4; bases outside the gene matches: 5. The CDR3 has 14 residues. Written as DNA, the CDR3 is TGTGCCAGCAGAGGACAGGGATCGGGAAACACCATATATTTT. The encoded protein is CASRGQGSGNTIYF.

This rearrangement joins TRBV3-1 (or the pseudogene TRBV3-2) to TRBJ1-3, with D maybe TRBD1 (5 bases). Per the germline V gene, CDR1 is LGHDT and CDR2 is YNNKEL (reference sequence). CDR3 length: 17 amino acids. Trimming removed 0 bases at V and 0 bases at J, with 12 bases between. The CDR3 reads CASSQERARVSGNTIYF. In nucleotides, the CDR3 is TGTGCCAGCAGCCAAGAGCGGGCCAGGGTCTCTGGAAACACCATATATTTT.

A single count supports this clone. The chain joins TRBV7-2 to TRBJ2-5; D gene unclear. Per germline, CDR1 SGHTA and CDR2 FQGNSA. Trimming left V 0 bases short and J 4 bases short, with 15 bases between. This CDR3 region has 16 residues. The CDR3 region is CASSLAARKRGETQYF. The CDR3 DNA is TGTGCCAGCAGCTTAGCTGCGCGGAAAAGAGGAGAGACCCAGTACTTC.

The genes are TRBV4-1 and TRBJ1-2, with a weak D call TRBD1 (5 bases). Germline lookup yields CDR1 MGHRA and CDR2 YSYEKL. The CDR3 consists of 14 residues. Trimming cost V 4 bases and J 6 bases, with 15 bases left between them. CDR3 in DNA: TGCGCCAGCAGCCGATCTGGAGGGGCTGATGGCTACACCTTC. This encodes CASSRSGGADGYTF.

The chain links TRBV19 to TRBJ1-3; D is ambiguous. Trimming shortened V by 6 bases and J by 1 base, and 13 bases separated the two germline ends. This CDR3 has 15 amino acids. CDR1 and CDR2 from the germline V gene are LNHDA and SQIVND (reference sequence). CDR3 protein: CASSLASASGNTIYF. In DNA, the CDR3 is TGTGCCAGTAGCCTCGCGTCCGCTTCTGGAAACACCATATATTTT.